This T cell receptor beta chain was captured in a study of CD4 and CD8 cells across lung adenocarcinoma regions. A note on this clonotype: At one end the junction does not follow the germline gene, possibly because of a read error.

The CDR3 contains 14 residues. Germline V gene data show CDR1 as WNHNN and CDR2 as SYGVQD (reference sequence). One entry per CDR3 protein results from TCRdb running MiXCR on the PCR reads. The sample shows around 19,000 distinct CDR3 sequences, roughly 54% of them seen only once. Donors had localized lung adenocarcinoma, a non-small cell lung cancer. V gene TRBV10-1 combines with J gene TRBJ2-5, with D possibly matching TRBD1 (5 bases). The sample taken for sequencing was CD8+ T cells from the center of a lung tumor. The TCR was taken from a female donor with lung adenocarcinoma. The CD4 and CD8 labels of this study may be unreliable. The CDR3 DNA reads TGCGCGGGGCGTGGAGACCGTGACCAAGAGACGCAGTACTTT. It codes for CAGRGDRDQETQYF.